This TCR beta chain comes out of a study of shared clonotypes between healthy human individuals. The study's findings and limits: Larger estimated richness was generally recorded for naive subsets relative to memory subsets.

This CDR3 is built from 13 residues. Germline V gene lookup returns CDR1 LNHDA and CDR2 SQIVND (reference sequence). The V end was cut by 11 bases, the J end by 4 bases, with 17 bases between. The repertoire was sequenced with immunoSEQ multiplex PCR; TCRdb's copy has only in-frame clones and lacks some. The repertoire holds about 1.5 million clones, with approximately 98% as singletons. Worth noting for this clone: Its antigen is currently unknown.

V is TRBV19 and J is TRBJ1-2; D might be TRBD1 (5 bases). Sequencing was performed on naive CD4+ T cells sorted from blood. Subset denoted: CD45RA+ positively selected. The clonotype was recovered from a man aged 30 to 45 in good health. The CDR3 DNA reads as TGTGCCGCGGCCCTCGGGGCGGCCTATGGCTACACCTTC. It is translated as CAAALGAAYGYTF. Based on the CDR3 plus reference TRBV19 and TRBJ1-2, the full variable domain is DGGITQSPKYLFRKEGQNVTLSCEQNLNHDAMYWYRQDPGQGLRLIYYSQIVNDFQKGDIAEGYSVSREKKESFPLTVTSAQKNPTAFYLCAAALGAAYGYTFGSGTRLTVV.